These T cell receptor beta chains were read from a single sample in a study of blood T cells in healthy people across ages. TCRdb ran MiXCR on the 5' RACE reads and lists one entry per CDR3 protein. The sample holds roughly 1.5 million distinct CDR3 sequences, roughly two fifths seen once. Sample: blood. These receptor sequences come from a woman under 30 in good health. CDR3s include the opening cysteine and the closing phenylalanine or tryptophan. Fields, in order: J gene, clone size, V gene, D gene, CDR3 DNA, CDR3 protein. The D gene is left open where the match is weak. Expanded clones are given a class, and other clones once, few, many or no size at all.

>TRBJ2-1|few|TRBV29-1|TRBD1
TGCAGCGTGCGACAGGGGTGGAGTGAGCAGTTCTTC
CSVRQGWSEQFF
>TRBJ2-7|many|TRBV20-1|.
TGCAGTGCTAGAGCAGGGGCAAGGTCCTACGAGCAGTACTTC
CSARAGARSYEQYF
>TRBJ2-3|few|TRBV9|TRBD2
TGTGCCAGCAGCTTTCGGGGGGGTGGGGGAGGAGCAGATACGCAGTATTTT
CASSFRGGGGGADTQYF
>TRBJ2-3|few|TRBV20-1|.
TGCAGTGCTAGAGATCCTAGGGCGGCAGATACGCAGTATTTT
CSARDPRAADTQYF
>TRBJ1-1|once|TRBV5-6|.
TGTGCCAGCAGCTCTTTTCGCGGGGGTGGAAGCTTAACGAACACTGAAGCTTTCTTT
CASSSFRGGGSLTNTEAFF
>TRBJ1-2|.|TRBV7-9|.
TGTGCCAGCAGTAATTCACTGGGTGGCTACACCTTC
CASSNSLGGYTF
>TRBJ2-7|.|TRBV5-1|.
TGCGCCAGCAGCTCCGACTGGTTCTACGAGCAGTACTTC
CASSSDWFYEQYF
>TRBJ2-1|few|TRBV20-1|.
TGCAGTGCTAGTGCCGGGGTTGAGCAGTTCTTC
CSASAGVEQFF
>TRBJ2-7|.|TRBV7-2|TRBD1
TGTGCCAGCAGCCCGGGACAGCCTACCTACGAGCAGTACTTC
CASSPGQPTYEQYF
>TRBJ2-7|.|TRBV4-3|.
TGCGCCAGCAGCCAAGACGATTCCGAGCAGTACTTC
CASSQDDSEQYF
>TRBJ2-5|many|TRBV11-2|TRBD2
TGTGCCAGCAGTTTTACTAGCGGCCAAGAGACCCAGTACTTC
CASSFTSGQETQYF
>TRBJ1-2|.|TRBV6-5|TRBD1
TGTGCCAGCAGTTACGGGACAGGGAACCGCTACACCTTC
CASSYGTGNRYTF
>TRBJ2-7|.|TRBV6-2/TRBV6-3|TRBD2
TGTGCCAGCAGGATGACTAGCGCCTACGAGCAGTACTTC
CASRMTSAYEQYF
>TRBJ2-7|.|TRBV27|TRBD1
TGTGCCAGCAGTTCCGCGCAGGGGGCTGGCGACGAGCAGTACTTC
CASSSAQGAGDEQYF
>TRBJ2-5|few|TRBV7-8|.
TGTGCCAGCAGCTTAATTGGGGGCCTCCAAGAGACCCAGTACTTC
CASSLIGGLQETQYF
>TRBJ2-7|.|TRBV27|TRBD2
TGTGCCAGCAGTTTGGTGGGACTAGCGGGTTTCTATGAGCAGTACTTC
CASSLVGLAGFYEQYF
>TRBJ1-6|few|TRBV5-1|.
TGCGCCAGCAGCTTGGACCAAGAATCACCCCTCCACTTT
CASSLDQESPLHF
>TRBJ2-5|.|TRBV5-1|.
TGCGCCAGCAGCGGCCCGAGTCAAGAGACCCAGTACTTC
CASSGPSQETQYF
>TRBJ2-5|few|TRBV5-1|.
TGCGCCAGCAGCAATGGACACCGACAAGAGACCCAGTACTTC
CASSNGHRQETQYF
>TRBJ1-5|.|TRBV12-5|.
TGTGCTAGTGGCCTACGTCCCGGGACCCTCGAAACTCAGCCCCAGCATTTT
CASGLRPGTLETQPQHF
>TRBJ2-7|few|TRBV29-1|.
TGCAGCGTTCGGGCAGGGGCCTACGAGCAGTACTTC
CSVRAGAYEQYF
>TRBJ2-7|.|TRBV6-6|.
TGTGCCAGCAGTTACTCGAGGGGTGGGCTACTTGATTTGGAGCAGTACTTC
CASSYSRGGLLDLEQYF